This entry lists 29 T cell receptor beta chains sequenced from one sample in a study of cytomegalovirus exposure and HLA in healthy donors. Vbeta (60) and Jbeta (13) primers were used in the PCR. Assay used: immunoSEQ multiplex PCR; TCRdb lists only in-frame clones, some missing. The sample records 75,000 to 95,000 clones, approximately 90% being singletons. What was sequenced was PBMCs. These receptors came from a man aged 18 to 29 in good health and CMV-seronegative.

The V gene is TRBV25-1, the J gene TRBJ1-4, with D unresolved. Trimming took off 11 bases at V and 0 bases at J, with 13 bases between the two ends. CDR3 size: 14 residues. In germline, CDR1 is MGHDK, CDR2 SYGVNS. The CDR3 protein is CAAGGAATNEKLFF. The CDR3 region has the DNA TGTGCCGCTGGAGGCGCTGCAACTAATGAAAAACTGTTTTTT.

This chain joins TRBV30 and TRBJ1-3; 7 nucleotides align to TRBD1. The germline gives CDR1 GTSNPN, CDR2 SVGIG (reference sequence). This CDR3 contains 14 residues. J lost 6 bases, V lost 3 bases, and 8 bases had no gene match. The CDR3 coding sequence is TGTGCCTGGAGCCGGACAGGAACCTTAAACACCATATATTTT. It codes for CAWSRTGTLNTIYF.

The CDR3 coding sequence is TGTGCCAGCAGCCTCGGACAGAACTATAATTCACCCCTCCACTTT. Translation gives CASSLGQNYNSPLHF. The V call is TRBV11-2, the J call TRBJ1-6, with D perhaps matching TRBD1 (6 bases). With 5 bases removed from V and 3 bases from J, the gap between germline ends came to 11 bases. The germline CDR1 and CDR2 sequences are SGHAT and FQNNGV. The CDR3 is made up of 15 amino acids.

The table lists this clone with a few counts. This rearrangement joins TRBV9 to TRBJ2-7; 7 bases align to TRBD2. The CDR3 is made up of 12 amino acids. V lost 7 bases to trimming and J lost 3 bases; unmatched junction nucleotides: 4. In germline, CDR1 is SGDLS, CDR2 YYNGEE. CDR3 bases: TGTGCCAGCGGGGGGGGGAGCTACGAGCAGTACTTC. Protein sequence: CASGGGSYEQYF.

V usage is TRBV19 and J usage is TRBJ2-3; D is possibly TRBD2 (6 bases). Germline assignment: CDR1 LNHDA and CDR2 SQIVND (reference sequence). CDR3 length equals 15 residues. The V and J ends lost 3 bases and 3 bases respectively, with 13 bases between them. DNA for the CDR3: TGTGCCAGTAGTATTCTAGCGCACTCTACAGATACGCAGTATTTT. Protein sequence: CASSILAHSTDTQYF.

The chain links TRBV28 to TRBJ1-1; a possible D gene is TRBD1 (6 bases). V lost 4 bases and J lost 4, with 13 bases in between. The CDR3 spans 14 residues. CDR1 and CDR2 from the germline V gene are MDHEN and SYDVKM. This chain's CDR3 is CASSWIQGRTEAFF. For the CDR3, the DNA is TGTGCCAGCAGTTGGATACAGGGACGCACTGAAGCTTTCTTT.

J is TRBJ2-1 and V is TRBV28; D not certain. The CDR3 contains 14 residues. V lost 5 bases and J 0 bases, leaving 8 bases between the germline ends. Germline lookup yields CDR1 MDHEN and CDR2 SYDVKM. CDR3 sequence: CASSLPSSYNEQFF. The CDR3 nucleotides read TGTGCCAGCAGTCTGCCTAGCTCCTACAATGAGCAGTTCTTC.

In this sample, this clone turned up a few times. The V and J genes are TRBV7-9 and TRBJ2-2; TRBD1 is a possible D gene (6 bases). Per germline, CDR1 SEHNR and CDR2 FQNEAQ (reference sequence). The V end was cut by 1 base, the J end by 0 bases, with 9 bases between. CDR3 length: 16 amino acids. The chain's CDR3 is CASSLVGQPNTGELFF. For the CDR3, the DNA is TGTGCCAGCAGCTTAGTCGGACAGCCGAACACCGGGGAGCTGTTTTTT. The full variable domain, rest sourced from reference TRBV7-9 and TRBJ2-2, is DTGVSQNPRHKITKRGQNVTFRCDPISEHNRLYWYRQTLGQGPEFLTYFQNEAQLEKSRLLSDRFSAERPKGSFSTLEIQRTEQGDSAMYLCASSLVGQPNTGELFFGEGSRLTVL.

A few counts support this clone. The chain carries TRBV6-1 and TRBJ2-7, with TRBD2 as a possible D gene (7 bases). In germline, CDR1 is MNHNS, CDR2 SASEGT. There are 17 residues in the CDR3. V gave up 2 bases and J gave up 4 bases, with 21 bases separating them. The CDR3 region has the DNA TGTGCCAGCAGTGAAACCATTGGACTAGGGGGTTCTTACGAGCAGTACTTC. Translating gives CASSETIGLGGSYEQYF.

In this sample, this clone turned up a few times. The chain has TRBV5-6 and TRBJ1-1; 11 nucleotides agree with TRBD1. Unmatched junction bases numbered 5, after V lost 1 base and J lost 6 bases. The CDR3 is 15 amino acids. Per the germline V gene, CDR1 is SGHDT and CDR2 is YYEEEE. The CDR3 DNA sequence: TGTGCCAGCAGCTTGCGGGACAGGGGGTTCGCTGAAGCTTTCTTT. Residues: CASSLRDRGFAEAFF.

The CDR3 DNA reads TGTGCCAGCAAGACGACTAGCGGGAGTGGTAATGAGCAGTTCTTC. This codes for CASKTTSGSGNEQFF. The genes are TRBV6-5 and TRBJ2-1; 12 bases align to TRBD2. Trimming at V came to 7 bases and at J to 7 bases, leaving 8 bases not matched to a gene. Germline V gene data show CDR1 as MNHEY and CDR2 as SVGAGI. The CDR3 spans 15 residues.

The V and J genes are TRBV6-4 and TRBJ2-1, with TRBD2 matching 7 bases. Looked up from germline, CDR1 is MRHNA and CDR2 is SNTAGT. Trimming removed 0 bases from V and 8 bases from J; junction bases left unmatched: 13. CDR3 length equals 17 residues. The CDR3 region is CASSDSGGLGTVDEQFF. Written as DNA, the CDR3 is TGTGCCAGCAGTGACTCGGGAGGACTAGGGACCGTCGATGAGCAGTTCTTC.

A single count supports this clone. The chain's CDR3 is CASSTDRGRRGYTF. The CDR3 DNA is TGTGCCAGCAGCACGGACAGGGGGCGCAGAGGCTACACCTTC. V and J are TRBV6-5 and TRBJ1-2; 11 positions agree with TRBD1. Germline lookup yields CDR1 MNHEY and CDR2 SVGAGI. The CDR3 runs to 14 residues. With V trimmed by 6 bases and J by 8 bases, 8 bases remained unmatched.

This chain links TRBV28 with TRBJ1-1, with D unclear. CDR1 is MDHEN and CDR2 is SYDVKM in the germline V gene. V lost 7 bases and J lost 4, with 13 bases in between. The CDR3 runs to 13 residues. The CDR3 region is CASNGELGTEAFF. Written as DNA, the CDR3 is TGTGCCAGCAACGGGGAGTTGGGCACTGAAGCTTTCTTT. The variable domain in full, completed from reference TRBV28 and TRBJ1-1, reads DVKVTQSSRYLVKRTGEKVFLECVQDMDHENMFWYRQDPGLGLRLIYFSYDVKMKEKGDIPEGYSVSREKKERFSLILESASTNQTSMYLCASNGELGTEAFFGQGTRLTVV.

This clone occurred a few times. The chain is built from TRBV5-6 and TRBJ2-7; D call uncertain. The ends were cut back, 1 base at V and 6 bases at J, with 5 bases in the middle. Germline V gene lookup returns CDR1 SGHDT and CDR2 YYEEEE. The length of the CDR3 is 11 residues. CDR3 coding DNA: TGTGCCAGCAGCTTGCGTGTCGAGCAGTACTTC. Translated: CASSLRVEQYF.

CDR3 nucleotide sequence: TGTGCCACCGCTAATCTAGAGCACTATGGCTACACCTTC. Protein product: CATANLEHYGYTF. This sequence joins TRBV6-1 and TRBJ1-2; no reliable D call. Trimming took 10 bases from V and 3 from J, leaving 15 bases between them. This CDR3 comprises 13 residues. Germline V CDR1 and CDR2: MNHNS, SASEGT.

CDR3 coding DNA: TGCGCCAGCTCCTCCTTCCTTTTAGCGGAGCAGTTCTTC. Translating it yields CASSSFLLAEQFF. The chain recombines TRBV5-1 with TRBJ2-1, with a tentative D call TRBD2 (5 bases). CDR1 SGHRS and CDR2 YFSETQ come from the germline V gene. V lost 7 bases and J lost 10, with 18 bases in between. This CDR3 spans 13 amino acids.

V usage is TRBV27 and J usage is TRBJ2-3, with 7 bases matching TRBD1. CDR1 and CDR2 from the germline V gene are MNHEY and SMNVEV (reference sequence). This CDR3 is built from 18 residues. V lost 5 bases to trimming and J lost 4 bases; unmatched junction nucleotides: 18. The CDR3 protein is CASSKTGTRGLRADTQYF. The CDR3, as DNA: TGTGCCAGCAGTAAGACAGGGACCCGGGGTCTTAGGGCAGATACGCAGTATTTT.

J is TRBJ2-5 and V is TRBV21-1; the table's TRBD1 call for D was not verified on the DNA. TRBV21-1 is labeled a pseudogene. The CDR3 totals 15 residues. CDR3 amino acids: CASSKGVTGEETQYF. The CDR3 DNA reads TGTGCCAGCAGCAAAGGGGTAACAGGGGAAGAGACCCAGTACTTC.

J is TRBJ1-2 and V is TRBV5-1, with 11 positions matching TRBD1. CDR1 SGHRS and CDR2 YFSETQ come from the germline V gene. This CDR3 region has 16 residues. The ends lost 7 bases at V and 4 bases at J; junction bases unmatched: 12. The CDR3 DNA sequence: TGCGCCAGCCACGAACCCGGGACAGGGGGAATCTATGGCTACACCTTC. Translation: CASHEPGTGGIYGYTF. Drawing the rest from reference TRBV5-1 and TRBJ1-2, the complete variable domain is KAGVTQTPRYLIKTRGQQVTLSCSPISGHRSVSWYQQTPGQGLQFLFEYFSETQRNKGNFPGRFSGRQFSNSRSEMNVSTLELGDSALYLCASHEPGTGGIYGYTFGSGTRLTVV.

The chain couples TRBV7-9 to TRBJ2-2, with 7 bases that match TRBD1. CDR1 is SEHNR, CDR2 FQNEAQ, per germline (reference sequence). The trim removed 5 bases at V and 7 bases at J, leaving 4 bases unmatched. CDR3 length equals 13 residues. This chain's CDR3 is CASSEQGSGELFF. The DNA for the CDR3 is TGTGCCAGCAGCGAACAGGGGAGCGGGGAGCTGTTTTTT. Looking up the rest from reference TRBV7-9 and TRBJ2-2 gives the full variable domain: DTGVSQNPRHKITKRGQNVTFRCDPISEHNRLYWYRQTLGQGPEFLTYFQNEAQLEKSRLLSDRFSAERPKGSFSTLEIQRTEQGDSAMYLCASSEQGSGELFFGEGSRLTVL.

The rearrangement joins TRBV7-3 to TRBJ2-3, with TRBD1 matching 9 bases. The germline V gene has CDR1 SGHTA and CDR2 FQGTGA. V lost 5 bases and J lost 4; bases outside the gene matches: 4. The CDR3 runs to 14 residues. CDR3 sequence reads: CASSPTGGPDTQYF. The CDR3, as DNA: TGTGCCAGCAGCCCAACAGGGGGCCCAGATACGCAGTATTTT.

The rearrangement uses TRBV27 and TRBJ2-5; the D gene is possibly TRBD1 (6 bases). Near its end, the DNA agrees better with TRBJ2-7, so the J call may be wrong. Germline V CDR1 and CDR2: MNHEY, SMNVEV (reference sequence). The CDR3 is made up of 15 amino acids. CDR3 region: CASSPRGRPPYEQYF. The CDR3 nucleotides read TGTGCCAGCAGCCCGAGGGGGAGACCTCCCTACGAGCAGTACTTC.

The chain carries TRBV28 and TRBJ2-1; 8 positions agree with TRBD2. This CDR3 spans 16 amino acids. J gave up 2 bases and V 3 bases, and 6 bases lay outside the gene matches. CDR1 is MDHEN, CDR2 SYDVKM, per germline. For the CDR3, the DNA is TGTGCCAGCAGTTTTCAGCCGGGACTAGCCTACAATGAGCAGTTCTTC. This codes for CASSFQPGLAYNEQFF.

The CDR3 nucleotides are TGTGCCAGCAGCGCGCTAGCGGGAGGGTTAACCAATGAGCAGTTCTTC. This gives the protein CASSALAGGLTNEQFF. This chain uses TRBV6-4 with TRBJ2-1, with TRBD2 matching over 12 bases. V trimming: 6 bases; J trimming: 6 bases; junction bases outside the gene matches: 9. The CDR3 extends over 16 amino acids. Germline CDR1 and CDR2: MRHNA and SNTAGT.

This clone has only one observation. The rearrangement links TRBV9 to TRBJ2-4; D is possibly TRBD2 (6 bases). Per the germline V gene, CDR1 is SGDLS and CDR2 is YYNGEE. Deletions cut 1 base from V and 7 bases from J, with 12 bases between. The CDR3 has 14 amino acids. The CDR3 DNA sequence: TGTGCCAGCAGCGTAACGGGAGCTGGGAACATTCAGTACTTC. Residues: CASSVTGAGNIQYF. The full variable domain, rest sourced from reference TRBV9 and TRBJ2-4, is DSGVTQTPKHLITATGQRVTLRCSPRSGDLSVYWYQQSLDQGLQFLIQYYNGEERAKGNILERFSAQQFPDLHSELNLSSLELGDSALYFCASSVTGAGNIQYFGAGTRLSVL.

This chain connects TRBV6-5 to TRBJ1-5; D is undetermined. Trimming cost V 6 bases and J 0 bases, with 9 bases left between them. Germline-derived CDR1 and CDR2 are MNHEY and SVGAGI. This CDR3 contains 14 residues. This chain's CDR3 is CASSPQNSNQPQHF. CDR3 in DNA: TGTGCCAGCAGCCCACAGAATAGCAATCAGCCCCAGCATTTT.

This clone appeared once. The J gene is TRBJ1-1, the V gene TRBV5-4; TRBD1 is a possible D gene (5 bases). The CDR3 runs 15 residues. V shed 4 bases and J shed 4 bases, with 17 bases lying between them. Germline V gene sequence: CDR1 SGHNT, CDR2 YYREEE (reference sequence). DNA of the CDR3: TGTGCCAGCAGCCCATCCGTCAGGGTCCCCACTGAAGCTTTCTTT. Its protein is CASSPSVRVPTEAFF.

The chain uses TRBV2 and TRBJ1-5; D is uncertain. V lost 0 bases to trimming and J lost 4 bases, with 10 bases between them. Germline V CDR1 and CDR2: SNHLY, FYNNEI. The CDR3 covers 15 residues. CDR3: CASSEAGSGNQPQHF. The DNA for the CDR3 is TGTGCCAGCAGTGAAGCAGGGTCGGGAAATCAGCCCCAGCATTTT.